This T cell receptor beta chain was recovered during a study of blood T cell repertoires in COVID-19. In the study overall: Some COVID-19 samples were acute and others convalescent; all came from the United States, Italy and Spain. PBMCs, B-cell-depleted T cells, or T cells were the source of the cDNA or gDNA that made up the material.

Under the authors' procedure: Reference gene primers were amplified, and this amplification served to estimate nucleated cell counts. Clones were sequenced by immunoSEQ multiplex PCR, and TCRdb holds only the in-frame ones, with some missing. The D gene and trimming were derived from the DNA, and the V and J assignments and clone size from that table. The top ten clones hold over 9.5% of a sample with 120,000 to 150,000 clones, almost 90% of them seen once. The sample consisted of peripheral blood. This receptor was obtained from a man between 50 and 59 years old with active or convalescent COVID-19.

Here the CDR3 reads CASSLAGQSSGNTIYF. Written as DNA, the CDR3 is TGCGCCAGCAGCTTGGCGGGACAGAGCTCTGGAAACACCATATATTTT. The V and J genes are TRBV5-1 and TRBJ1-3, with 7 bases matching TRBD1. V lost 0 bases, J lost 0 bases, and 3 bases stayed unmatched. The germline gives CDR1 SGHRS, CDR2 YFSETQ. The CDR3 is 16 amino acids.